This T cell receptor beta chain was retrieved from a study of blood T cell repertoires in COVID-19. In the study overall: The analysed material was cDNA or gDNA that came from T cells, B-cell-depleted T cells, or PBMCs.

TCRdb keeps only in-frame clones here, not all; method: immunoSEQ multiplex PCR. The sample comprises a few hundred thousand clones, approximately 89% of which are singletons, and around 1.2% rests with the top ten. Trimming took 4 bases from V and 0 from J, leaving 10 bases between them. CDR1 is SGHNT, CDR2 YYREEE, per germline (reference sequence). This CDR3 is built from 14 residues. Cohort assignment relied on participant-reported clinical history. The chain recombines TRBV5-4 with TRBJ2-5; a possible D gene is TRBD1 (6 bases). Sequenced: PBMCs or T cells enriched from blood (not recorded which). The receptor was isolated from a woman in her forties with acute COVID-19. The CDR3 is CASSAQGHQETQYF. In DNA, the CDR3 is TGTGCCAGCAGCGCCCAGGGGCACCAAGAGACCCAGTACTTC.